A selection of T cell receptor beta chains follows, all from one sample in a study of CDR3 diversity in severe acne. In TCRdb, the PCR reads were re-called with MiXCR into one record per CDR3 protein. The sample holds about 85,000 distinct CDR3 sequences, 48% seen once. Sequencing input: blood. These receptors were obtained from a male donor in good health, serving as a control. Both conserved end residues are part of each CDR3. Each record gives: clone size, D gene, V gene, J gene, CDR3 DNA, CDR3 protein. The D gene is left open where the match is weak. For some rows the clone size is stated as once, few or many, or as a class when expanded; others skip it.

.	TRBD2	TRBV19	TRBJ2-3	TGTGCCAGTAGTAGGACTAGCGGGAGAACAGATACGCAGTATTTT	CASSRTSGRTDTQYF
.	TRBD1	TRBV10-3	TRBJ2-5	TGTGCCATCGGTACCGGGACAGACCGTCAAGAGACCCAGTACTTC	CAIGTGTDRQETQYF
few	TRBD2	TRBV20-1	TRBJ2-3	TGCAGTGCTAGACCTAGCGGGAGCACAGATACGCAGTATTTT	CSARPSGSTDTQYF
.	.	TRBV20-1	TRBJ1-5	TGCAGTCCCATCCCGAGGGGGAGACAGCCCCAGCATTTT	CSPIPRGRQPQHF
many	.	TRBV29-1	TRBJ2-2	TGCAGCGTCACCATGTCCGGGGAGCTGTTTTTT	CSVTMSGELFF
medium-sized	TRBD1	TRBV9	TRBJ1-3	TGTGCCAGCAGCGTAGCGAGGACAGGAACCATATATTTT	CASSVARTGTIYF
once	TRBD2	TRBV24-1	TRBJ2-2	TGTGCCACCAGTGATGGGAGGTTACGGGCGGGAGGCCTCACCGGGGAGCTGTTTTTT	CATSDGRLRAGGLTGELFF
.	.	TRBV5-1	TRBJ1-5	TGCGCCGGCAGCTTAGATGGCCTAGGGACTGATCAGCCCCAGCATTTT	CAGSLDGLGTDQPQHF
.	.	TRBV5-1	TRBJ2-7	TGCGCCAGCAACCTTGGGTACAGGTTTATGCCGGAGAACGAGCAGTACTTC	CASNLGYRFMPENEQYF
few	.	TRBV12-3/TRBV12-4	TRBJ1-6	TGTGCCAGCAGCCGAGACAGGACGGATTCACCCCTCCACTTT	CASSRDRTDSPLHF
many	.	TRBV28	TRBJ1-1	TGTGCCAGCAGTCCCCGGACAGAATTGAACACTGAAGCTTTCTTT	CASSPRTELNTEAFF
.	.	TRBV10-3	TRBJ1-5	TGTGCCATCAGTGCCCTCCAAAATCAGCCCCAGCATTTT	CAISALQNQPQHF
many	.	TRBV29-1	TRBJ1-1	TGCAGCGTGGGGGGGGGCATCTTGGGGACTGAAGCTTTCTTT	CSVGGGILGTEAFF